This entry lists 12 T cell receptor beta chains sequenced from one sample in a study of blood T cell repertoires in COVID-19. TCRdb's table, derived via immunoSEQ multiplex PCR, lists solely in-frame clones and lacks some. This table holds around 280,000 clones, approximately 88% found once. Sequenced material: PBMCs or T cells enriched from blood (not recorded which). These receptors originate from a woman aged 35 to 49 who had recovered from COVID-19.

This clone occurred once. The rearrangement joins TRBV7-9 to TRBJ2-1; 15 bases agree with TRBD2. The trim removed 1 base at V and 10 bases at J, leaving 2 bases unmatched. This CDR3 has 15 residues. Germline V gene sequence: CDR1 SEHNR, CDR2 FQNEAQ (reference sequence). CDR3 residues: CASSLGTSGRGEQFF. The CDR3 region has the DNA TGTGCCAGCAGCTTAGGGACTAGCGGGAGGGGGGAGCAGTTCTTC. Using reference TRBV7-9 and TRBJ2-1 for the parts outside the CDR3, the full variable domain is DTGVSQNPRHKITKRGQNVTFRCDPISEHNRLYWYRQTLGQGPEFLTYFQNEAQLEKSRLLSDRFSAERPKGSFSTLEIQRTEQGDSAMYLCASSLGTSGRGEQFFGPGTRLTVL.

V and J are TRBV7-2 and TRBJ2-7; 11 bases align to TRBD1. CDR1 is SGHTA and CDR2 is FQGNSA in the germline V gene. This CDR3 comprises 14 residues. The junction had 3 bases not matched to a gene; V was cut back by 4 bases and J by 4 bases. For the CDR3, the DNA is TGTGCCAGCAGCTGGGGACAGGGGGTTTACGAGCAGTACTTC. This codes for CASSWGQGVYEQYF.

J is TRBJ1-6 and V is TRBV4-2; unclear D gene. Trimming took 0 bases from V and 5 from J, leaving 11 bases between them. The CDR3 is 16 amino acids. Germline V CDR1 and CDR2: LGHNA, YNFKEQ. The CDR3 here is CASSQDIAANNSPLHF. The CDR3 nucleotides read TGTGCCAGCAGCCAAGATATAGCAGCCAATAATTCACCCCTCCACTTT.

This clone occurred a few times. One end of the junction does not line up with germline, which may come from a read error. V gene TRBV5-6 combines with J gene TRBJ2-7; 9 nucleotides align to TRBD1. In germline, CDR1 is SGHDT, CDR2 YYEEEE. This CDR3 contains 14 residues. This chain's CDR3 is CASSTGQGALPSGF. Written as DNA, the CDR3 is TGTGCCAGCAGCACGGGACAGGGTGCCCTCCCCAGTGGGTTC. The variable domain in full, completed from reference TRBV5-6 and TRBJ2-7, reads DAGVTQSPTHLIKTRGQQVTLRCSPKSGHDTVSWYQQALGQGPQFIFQYYEEEERQRGNFPDRFSGHQFPNYSSELNVNALLLGDSALYLCASSTGQGALPSGFGPGTRLTVT.

This clone has a single count. The rearrangement joins TRBV29-1 to TRBJ1-3, with 8 bases lining up with TRBD1. The germline gives CDR1 SQVTM, CDR2 ANQGSEA. V shed 8 bases, J shed 7 bases, and the junction held 7 bases outside the gene matches. The CDR3 sequence is 12 residues long. The CDR3 loop is CSTRGPGNTIYF. The CDR3 nucleotides read TGCAGCACCAGGGGGCCGGGCAACACCATATATTTT. The full variable domain, its missing parts supplied by reference TRBV29-1 and TRBJ1-3, is SAVISQKPSRDICQRGTSLTIQCQVDSQVTMMFWYRQQPGQSLTLIATANQGSEATYESGFVIDKFPISRPNLTFSTLTVSNMSPEDSSIYLCSTRGPGNTIYFGEGSWLTVV.

The CDR3 spells CATSSDSNEKLFF. CDR3 in DNA: TGTGCCACCAGCAGCGACAGTAATGAAAAACTGTTTTTT. The chain recombines TRBV15 with TRBJ1-4; a possible D gene is TRBD1 (5 bases). Per germline, CDR1 LNHNV and CDR2 YYDKDF (reference sequence). The CDR3 contains 13 residues. V dropped 3 bases and J dropped 4 bases, with 6 bases sitting between them.

This sequence joins TRBV27 and TRBJ2-7; possibly TRBD2 for D (6 bases). The CDR3 length is 14 residues. The ends were cut back, 6 bases at V and 2 bases at J, with 14 bases in the middle. Germline values: CDR1 MNHEY, CDR2 SMNVEV (reference sequence). CDR3 region: CASRPTSIPYEQYF. The CDR3 DNA sequence: TGTGCCAGCAGGCCTACTAGCATCCCCTACGAGCAGTACTTC.

The CDR3 is CARLPGQGGEQPQHF. The CDR3 DNA is TGTGCCAGGCTCCCGGGACAGGGAGGTGAACAGCCCCAGCATTTT. J is TRBJ1-5 and V is TRBV27, with 9 bases that match TRBD1. There are 15 residues in the CDR3. The trim removed 9 bases at V and 7 bases at J, leaving 13 bases unmatched. Germline values: CDR1 MNHEY, CDR2 SMNVEV (reference sequence).

The chain uses TRBV7-2 and TRBJ2-1; D remains unclear. This CDR3 region has 14 residues. Germline CDR1 reads SGHTA; CDR2 reads FQGNSA. With 4 bases removed from V and 7 bases from J, the gap between germline ends came to 14 bases. CDR3 coding DNA: TGTGCCAGCAGCTCCCAGAGGCTAGTAAATGAGCAGTTCTTC. This encodes CASSSQRLVNEQFF.

This chain links TRBV6-2 or TRBV6-3 with TRBJ2-5; perhaps TRBD2 as D (5 bases). Germline V CDR1 and CDR2: MNHEY, SVGEGT. Trimming took off 5 bases at V and 1 base at J, with 11 bases between the two ends. The CDR3 loop spans 14 amino acids. CDR3 nucleotide sequence: TGTGCCAGCAGTCGCCCGGGATCCCAAGAGACCCAGTACTTC. Its translation is CASSRPGSQETQYF.

The chain couples TRBV7-8 to TRBJ1-1; TRBD1 agrees at 7 bases. The CDR3 is 17 amino acids. V gave up 2 bases and J gave up 1 base; unmatched junction bases: 10. From germline, CDR1 is SGHVS and CDR2 FQNEAQ. The CDR3 nucleotides read TGTGCCAGCAGCTTAAGGACAGGAGGGGGGACGAACACTGAAGCTTTCTTT. This translates into CASSLRTGGGTNTEAFF. Combining the CDR3 with reference TRBV7-8 and TRBJ1-1 gives the whole variable domain GAGVSQSPRYKVAKRGQDVALRCDPISGHVSLFWYQQALGQGPEFLTYFQNEAQLDKSGLPSDRFFAERPEGSVSTLKIQRTQQEDSAVYLCASSLRTGGGTNTEAFFGQGTRLTVV.

The chain is built from TRBV6-5 and TRBJ2-3, with TRBD2 matching over 9 bases. V gave up 6 bases and J gave up 5 bases; unmatched junction bases: 6. CDR1 is MNHEY, CDR2 SVGAGI, per germline. The CDR3 length is 14 residues. The CDR3 DNA reads TGTGCCAGCAGCCCCGGGACTAGCCTAGATACGCAGTATTTT. Its protein is CASSPGTSLDTQYF.